The entry below gives a single TCR beta chain sequence along with its context. Between the trimmed V and J ends, which lost 5 bases and 7 bases, there was a span of 11 bases. The CDR3 spans 13 residues. Germline loops: CDR1 SGHDN, CDR2 FVKESK. This entry comes from a study of control samples from healthy donors and cancer patients. Data came from immunoSEQ multiplex PCR; TCRdb stores just in-frame clones and leaves some out. The sample has approximately 89,000 clones; around 85% are singletons. This sequence originates from a woman aged 35 to 49 in good health. Sample: blood. The genes are TRBV14 and TRBJ1-4; a possible D gene is TRBD1 (6 bases). CDR3 DNA: TGTGCCAGCAGCTCTGGACAGTTTGAAAAACTGTTTTTT. Protein: CASSSGQFEKLFF. Using reference TRBV14 and TRBJ1-4 for the parts outside the CDR3, the full variable domain is EAGVTQFPSHSVIEKGQTVTLRCDPISGHDNLYWYRRVMGKEIKFLLHFVKESKQDESGMPNNRFLAERTGGTYSTLKVQPAELEDSGVYFCASSSGQFEKLFFGSGTQLSVL.